The next 10 T cell receptor beta chains were all read from a single sample in a study of patients and donors after allogeneic stem cell transplantation (dated by TCRdb to 2018 to 2021). Library construction relied on RT-PCR. The listed sequencing device is NextSeq 550. Using fastp at Q25 and MiXCR, TCRdb reprocessed the public reads and kept productive beta chains. Each entry is one CDR3 protein sequence, shown with its most common DNA and genes. The sample records hundreds of thousands of distinct CDR3 sequences, 16% of which are singletons. 6.5% to 7.5% of the sample is taken by the ten largest. Material: blood, either unsorted or a sorted T cell fraction (not recorded which). The receptors stem from a human donor who was either an allogeneic HSCT recipient or a stem cell or donor lymphocyte infusion donor (not recorded which). It is not recorded whose cells these are; they may come from a transplant donor.

The chain employs TRBV5-6 and TRBJ2-1; D is uncertain. This CDR3 contains 14 residues. Trimming removed 0 bases at V and 3 bases at J, with 7 bases between. In germline, CDR1 is SGHDT, CDR2 YYEEEE. The CDR3 reads CASSLDEHYNEQFF. CDR3 in DNA: TGTGCCAGCAGCTTGGACGAACACTACAATGAGCAGTTCTTC.

This clonotype was found a few times. The chain uses TRBV20-1 and TRBJ2-1; D is unclear. This CDR3 region has 14 residues. With 1 base removed from V and 5 bases from J, the gap between germline ends came to 12 bases. Germline V gene lookup returns CDR1 DFQATT and CDR2 SNEGSKA (reference sequence). The CDR3 DNA follows: TGCAGTGCTAGAGTGGGCAGCTATAACAATGAGCAGTTCTTC. This gives the protein CSARVGSYNNEQFF.

The chain combines TRBV9 with TRBJ2-3, with 8 positions matching TRBD2. The germline V gene encodes CDR1 SGDLS and CDR2 YYNGEE. The CDR3 extends over 15 amino acids. V lost 2 bases to trimming and J lost 6 bases; unmatched junction nucleotides: 8. CDR3: CASSVQAGVDDTQYF. CDR3 DNA sequence: TGTGCCAGCAGCGTTCAAGCGGGAGTAGATGATACGCAGTATTTT.

This chain uses TRBV5-5 with TRBJ2-7, with D maybe TRBD1 (5 bases). Germline V gene sequence: CDR1 SGHKS, CDR2 YYEKEE (reference sequence). CDR3 size: 13 residues. Trimming stripped 2 bases from V and 3 bases from J, with 9 bases between. CDR3 amino acids: CASSFPGNYEQYF. In nucleotides, the CDR3 is TGTGCCAGCAGCTTCCCAGGGAACTACGAGCAGTACTTC.

In this sample, this clonotype turned up a few times. This sequence joins TRBV13 and TRBJ1-3, with 9 bases that match TRBD1. The length of the CDR3 is 15 residues. CDR1 and CDR2 from the germline V gene are PRHDT and FYEKMQ (reference sequence). V lost 5 bases and J lost 4; bases outside the gene matches: 6. The CDR3 DNA sequence: TGTGCCAGCAGCCTAAGGGGGACAGGGGGAAACACCATATATTTT. Translating gives CASSLRGTGGNTIYF.

This clonotype was seen a handful of times. The rearrangement links TRBV20-1 to TRBJ2-1; TRBD1 or TRBD2 may be the D gene (5 bases each). CDR1 DFQATT and CDR2 SNEGSKA come from the germline V gene (reference sequence). The V end was cut by 3 bases, the J end by 4 bases, with 13 bases between. The CDR3 length is 14 residues. This CDR3 reads CSARNPGPYNEQFF. The CDR3 DNA is TGCAGTGCTAGGAACCCGGGGCCTTACAATGAGCAGTTCTTC.

V is TRBV27 and J is TRBJ2-3, with TRBD2 matching 11 bases. Germline-derived CDR1 and CDR2 are MNHEY and SMNVEV (reference sequence). With 4 bases clipped from V and 2 bases from J, the junction kept 5 bases outside the gene matches. The CDR3 is 16 residues long. The CDR3: CASSSRTSGYTDTQYF. CDR3 sequence (DNA): TGTGCCAGCAGTTCCAGGACTAGCGGGTACACAGATACGCAGTATTTT.

The V gene is TRBV5-6, the J gene TRBJ2-2; 9 nucleotides line up with TRBD1. Germline V CDR1 and CDR2: SGHDT, YYEEEE. Trimming removed 2 bases from V and 8 bases from J; junction bases left unmatched: 10. This CDR3 spans 16 amino acids. The CDR3 region is CASSFLPLQGAGELFF. The CDR3 DNA reads as TGTGCCAGCAGCTTCCTTCCTCTACAGGGGGCTGGGGAGCTGTTTTTT.

This clonotype was detected many times. This chain connects TRBV29-1 to TRBJ2-2; D call uncertain. The V end lost 4 bases, the J end lost 2 bases, and 8 bases lay between the germline ends. The CDR3 covers 13 residues. Germline lookup yields CDR1 SQVTM and CDR2 ANQGSEA. The CDR3 nucleotides are TGCAGCGTTGCACAACGAAACACCGGGGAGCTGTTTTTT. Residues: CSVAQRNTGELFF.

This clonotype has only a few counts. This chain uses TRBV6-1 with TRBJ1-5; D unresolved. Germline V gene lookup returns CDR1 MNHNS and CDR2 SASEGT. The CDR3 has 13 residues. The V gene lost 6 bases and the J gene lost 3 bases, with 9 bases spanning the gap. The CDR3 sequence is CASRRGYNQPQHF. In DNA form, the CDR3 reads TGTGCCAGCAGGAGAGGCTACAATCAGCCCCAGCATTTT.